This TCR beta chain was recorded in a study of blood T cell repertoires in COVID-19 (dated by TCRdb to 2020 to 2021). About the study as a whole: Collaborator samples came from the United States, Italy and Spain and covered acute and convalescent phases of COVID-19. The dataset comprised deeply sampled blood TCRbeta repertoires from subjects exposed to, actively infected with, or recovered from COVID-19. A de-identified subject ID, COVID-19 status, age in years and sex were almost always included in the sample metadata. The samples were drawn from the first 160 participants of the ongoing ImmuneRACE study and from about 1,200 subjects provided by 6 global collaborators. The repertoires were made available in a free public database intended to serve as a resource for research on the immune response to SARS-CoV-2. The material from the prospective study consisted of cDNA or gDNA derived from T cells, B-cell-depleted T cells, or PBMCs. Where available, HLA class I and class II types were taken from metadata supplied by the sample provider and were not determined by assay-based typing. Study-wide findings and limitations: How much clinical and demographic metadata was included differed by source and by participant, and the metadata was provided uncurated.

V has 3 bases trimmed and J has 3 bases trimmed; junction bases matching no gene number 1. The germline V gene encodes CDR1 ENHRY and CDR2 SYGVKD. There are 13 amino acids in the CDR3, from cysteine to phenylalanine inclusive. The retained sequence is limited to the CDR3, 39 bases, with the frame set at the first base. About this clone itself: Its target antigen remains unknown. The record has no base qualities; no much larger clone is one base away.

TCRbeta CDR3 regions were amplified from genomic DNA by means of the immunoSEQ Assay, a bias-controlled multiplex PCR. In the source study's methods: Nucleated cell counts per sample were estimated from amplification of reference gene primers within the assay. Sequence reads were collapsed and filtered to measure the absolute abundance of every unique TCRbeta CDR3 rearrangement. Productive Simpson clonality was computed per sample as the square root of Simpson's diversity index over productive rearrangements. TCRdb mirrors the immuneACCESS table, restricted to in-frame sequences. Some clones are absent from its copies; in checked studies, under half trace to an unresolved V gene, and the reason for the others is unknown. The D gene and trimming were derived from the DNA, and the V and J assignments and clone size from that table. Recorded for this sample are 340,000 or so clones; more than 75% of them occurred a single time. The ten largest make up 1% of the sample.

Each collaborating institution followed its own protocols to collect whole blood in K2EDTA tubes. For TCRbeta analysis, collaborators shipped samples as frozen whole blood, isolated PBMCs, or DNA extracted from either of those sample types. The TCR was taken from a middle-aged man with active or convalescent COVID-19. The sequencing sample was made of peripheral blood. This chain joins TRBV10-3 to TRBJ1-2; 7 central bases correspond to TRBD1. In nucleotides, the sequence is TGTGCCATCAGTGATGGACAGGACTATGGCTACACCTTC. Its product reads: CAISDGQDYGYTF.